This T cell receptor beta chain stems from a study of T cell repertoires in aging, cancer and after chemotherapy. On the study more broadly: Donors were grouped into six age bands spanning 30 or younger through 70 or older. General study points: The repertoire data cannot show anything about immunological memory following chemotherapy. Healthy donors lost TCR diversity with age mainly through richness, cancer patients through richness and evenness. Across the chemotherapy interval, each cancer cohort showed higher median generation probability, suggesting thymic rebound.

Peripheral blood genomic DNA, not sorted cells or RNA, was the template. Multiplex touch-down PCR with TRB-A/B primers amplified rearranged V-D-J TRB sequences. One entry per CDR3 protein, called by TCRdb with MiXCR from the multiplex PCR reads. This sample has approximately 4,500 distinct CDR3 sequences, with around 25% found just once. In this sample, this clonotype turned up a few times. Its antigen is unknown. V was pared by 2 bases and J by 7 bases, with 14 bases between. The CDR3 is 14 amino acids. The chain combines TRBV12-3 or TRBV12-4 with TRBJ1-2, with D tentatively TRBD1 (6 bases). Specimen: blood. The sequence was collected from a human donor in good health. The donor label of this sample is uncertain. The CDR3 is CASSLTNFRGGYTF. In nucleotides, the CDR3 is TGTGCCAGCAGTTTAACGAACTTCAGGGGTGGCTACACCTTC.